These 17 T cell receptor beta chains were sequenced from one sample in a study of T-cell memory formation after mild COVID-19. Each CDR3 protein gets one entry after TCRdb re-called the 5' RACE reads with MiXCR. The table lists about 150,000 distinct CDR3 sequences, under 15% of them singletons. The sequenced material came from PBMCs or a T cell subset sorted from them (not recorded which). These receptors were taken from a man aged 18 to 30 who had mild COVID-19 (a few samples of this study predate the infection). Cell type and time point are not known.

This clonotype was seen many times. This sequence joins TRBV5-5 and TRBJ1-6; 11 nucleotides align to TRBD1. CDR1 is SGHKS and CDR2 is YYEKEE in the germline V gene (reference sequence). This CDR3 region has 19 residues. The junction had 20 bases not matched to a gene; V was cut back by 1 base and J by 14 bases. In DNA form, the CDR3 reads TGTGCCAGCAGCTTGCGGACCCCCGGGACAGGGGGACCGGGTGTGTCCCTCCACTTT. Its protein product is CASSLRTPGTGGPGVSLHF.

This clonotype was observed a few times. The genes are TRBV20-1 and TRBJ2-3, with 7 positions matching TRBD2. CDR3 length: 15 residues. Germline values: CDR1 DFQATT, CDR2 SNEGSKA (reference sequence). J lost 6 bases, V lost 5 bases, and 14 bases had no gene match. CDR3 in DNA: TGCAGTGCTGCCCGATGGGGGGGTCATGGGGATACGCAGTATTTT. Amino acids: CSAARWGGHGDTQYF.

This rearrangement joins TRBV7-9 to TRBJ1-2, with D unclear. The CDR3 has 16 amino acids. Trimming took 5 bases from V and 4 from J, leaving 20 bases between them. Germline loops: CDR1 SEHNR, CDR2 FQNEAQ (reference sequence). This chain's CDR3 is CASSPGLGEGGYGYTF. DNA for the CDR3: TGTGCCAGCAGCCCCGGTCTCGGGGAAGGTGGCTATGGCTACACCTTC.

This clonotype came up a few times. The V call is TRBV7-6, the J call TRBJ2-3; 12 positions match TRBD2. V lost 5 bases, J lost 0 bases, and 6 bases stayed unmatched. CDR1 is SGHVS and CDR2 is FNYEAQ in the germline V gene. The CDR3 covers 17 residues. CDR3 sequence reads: CASSMGLAGSSTDTQYF. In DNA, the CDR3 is TGTGCCAGCAGCATGGGACTAGCGGGTTCTAGCACAGATACGCAGTATTTT.

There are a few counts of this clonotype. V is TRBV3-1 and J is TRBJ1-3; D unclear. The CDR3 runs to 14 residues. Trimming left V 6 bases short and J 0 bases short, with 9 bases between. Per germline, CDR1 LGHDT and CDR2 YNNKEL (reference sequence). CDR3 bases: TGTGCCAGCAGAGAGGGTCGCTCTGGAAACACCATATATTTT. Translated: CASREGRSGNTIYF.

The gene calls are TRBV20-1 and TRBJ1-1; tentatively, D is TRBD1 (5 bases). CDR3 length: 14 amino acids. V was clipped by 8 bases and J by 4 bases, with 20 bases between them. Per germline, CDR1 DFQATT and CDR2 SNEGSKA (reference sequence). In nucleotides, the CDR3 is TGCAGTAGAGTACGTTCGGGGACTATCACTGAAGCTTTCTTT. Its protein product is CSRVRSGTITEAFF.

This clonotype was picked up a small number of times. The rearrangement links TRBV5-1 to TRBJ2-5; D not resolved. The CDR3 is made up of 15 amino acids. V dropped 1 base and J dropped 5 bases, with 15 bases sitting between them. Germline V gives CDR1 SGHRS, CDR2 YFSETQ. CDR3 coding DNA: TGCGCCAGCAGCTTGATAGGTACTATCGGGGAGACCCAGTACTTC. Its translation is CASSLIGTIGETQYF.

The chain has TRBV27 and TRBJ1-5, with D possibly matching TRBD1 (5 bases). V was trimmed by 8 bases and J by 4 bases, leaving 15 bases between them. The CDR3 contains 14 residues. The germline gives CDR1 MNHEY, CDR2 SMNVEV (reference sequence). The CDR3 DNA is TGTGCCAGCTCCGGGGGGGGTAGTAATCAGCCCCAGCATTTT. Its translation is CASSGGGSNQPQHF.

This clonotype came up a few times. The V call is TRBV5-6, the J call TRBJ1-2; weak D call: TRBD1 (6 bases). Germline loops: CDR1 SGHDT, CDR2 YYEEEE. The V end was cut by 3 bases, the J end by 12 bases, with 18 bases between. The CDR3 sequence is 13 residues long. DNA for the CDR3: TGTGCCAGCAGCTCCTTAACCCGGGACACCAACACCTTC. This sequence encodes CASSSLTRDTNTF.

The CDR3 bases are TGTGCCACCCGCCTCAGGGAGGAAACTGAAGCTTTCTTT. Amino acid sequence: CATRLREETEAFF. The chain recombines TRBV10-3 with TRBJ1-1; the D gene is possibly TRBD1 (5 bases). Trimming took off 10 bases at V and 5 bases at J, with 17 bases between the two ends. CDR1 and CDR2 from the germline V gene are ENHRY and SYGVKD. The CDR3 covers 13 residues.

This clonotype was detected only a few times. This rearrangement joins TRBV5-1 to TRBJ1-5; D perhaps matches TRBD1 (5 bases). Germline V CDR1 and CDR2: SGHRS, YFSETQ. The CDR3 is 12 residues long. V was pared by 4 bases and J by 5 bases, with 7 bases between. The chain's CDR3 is CASSETDQPQHF. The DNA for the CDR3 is TGCGCCAGCAGCGAGACAGATCAGCCCCAGCATTTT.

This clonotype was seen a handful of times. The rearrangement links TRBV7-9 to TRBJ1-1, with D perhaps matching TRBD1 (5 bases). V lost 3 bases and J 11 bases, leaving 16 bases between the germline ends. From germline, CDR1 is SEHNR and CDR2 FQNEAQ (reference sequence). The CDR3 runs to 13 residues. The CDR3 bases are TGTGCCAGCAGCTTGAGGGAGGAGGGGATCGCTTTCTTT. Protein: CASSLREEGIAFF.

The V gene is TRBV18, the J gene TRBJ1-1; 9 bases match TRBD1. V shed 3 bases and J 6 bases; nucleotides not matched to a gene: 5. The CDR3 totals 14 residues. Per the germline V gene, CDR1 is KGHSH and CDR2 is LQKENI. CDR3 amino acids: CASSPGTGRPEAFF. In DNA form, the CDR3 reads TGTGCCAGCTCACCGGGGACAGGGAGACCTGAAGCTTTCTTT.

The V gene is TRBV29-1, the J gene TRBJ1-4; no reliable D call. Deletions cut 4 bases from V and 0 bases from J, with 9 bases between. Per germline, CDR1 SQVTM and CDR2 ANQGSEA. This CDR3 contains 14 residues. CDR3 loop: CSVGRSATNEKLFF. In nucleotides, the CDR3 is TGCAGCGTTGGTCGGAGTGCAACTAATGAAAAACTGTTTTTT.

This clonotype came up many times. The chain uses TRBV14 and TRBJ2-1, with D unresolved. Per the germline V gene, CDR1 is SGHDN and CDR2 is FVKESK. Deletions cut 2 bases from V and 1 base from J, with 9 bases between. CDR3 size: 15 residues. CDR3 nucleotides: TGTGCCAGCAGCCAACTCTCCATATCCTACAATGAGCAGTTCTTC. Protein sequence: CASSQLSISYNEQFF.

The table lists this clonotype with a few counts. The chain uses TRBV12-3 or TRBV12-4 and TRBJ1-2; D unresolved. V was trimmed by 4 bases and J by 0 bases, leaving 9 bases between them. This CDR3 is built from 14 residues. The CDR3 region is CASSSRSTNYGYTF. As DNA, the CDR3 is TGTGCCAGCAGTTCCCGGAGTACTAACTATGGCTACACCTTC.

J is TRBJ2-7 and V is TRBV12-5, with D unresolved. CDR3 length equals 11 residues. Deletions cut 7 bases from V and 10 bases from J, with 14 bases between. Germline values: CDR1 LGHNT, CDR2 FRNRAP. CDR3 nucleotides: TGTGCTAGTGCTGTGAGAGAGGCCCAGTACTTC. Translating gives CASAVREAQYF.